The present entry profiles one T cell receptor (beta chain) with its context. The CDR3 loop spans 13 amino acids. Germline loops: CDR1 MRHNA, CDR2 SNTAGT. With 6 bases clipped from V and 1 base from J, the junction kept 1 base outside the gene matches. The data were produced by immunoSEQ multiplex PCR, yet TCRdb's version contains in-frame clones alone and is incomplete. The data show fewer than 200,000 clones, over 85% seen once. This sample is part of a study of control samples from healthy donors and cancer patients. The chain uses TRBV6-4 and TRBJ1-2; 8 bases match TRBD1. The sequence was collected from a woman in her fifties or sixties in good health. Sequencing was carried out using blood. CDR3 in DNA: TGTGCCAGCAGGGACAGGGTTAACTATGGCTACACCTTC. Its protein is CASRDRVNYGYTF.